The TCR beta chain under discussion was sequenced for a study of T-cell memory formation after mild COVID-19 (dated by TCRdb to the early 2020s). With respect to the entire study: Most TCR sequence clusters were specific to one of the two donors. T-cell clones expanding and contracting after mild COVID-19 in a couple of donors were tracked by longitudinal TCRalpha and TCRbeta repertoire sequencing. Two young, previously healthy adult volunteers made up the cohort, one male and one female.

About this clonotype: The antigen it binds to is not known. Per-base qualities were not stored, and no clone one base away is much larger.

Ficoll-Paque density gradient centrifugation was the method used to isolate PBMCs. Sequenced using an Illumina NovaSeq 6000. TCRalpha and TCRbeta cDNA libraries were built by 5'RACE with constant-segment primers, adding sample barcodes and unique molecular identifiers. RNA was extracted from every sample with Trizol reagent. Amplification of the libraries took two PCR steps, and the second step added a second sample barcode plus Illumina TruSeq adapters. Libraries were sequenced on an Illumina NovaSeq with 2 x 150 bp paired-end reads. As for how the authors treated the data: The reads were demultiplexed and collapsed into UMI-guided consensus sequences using migec v1.2.7. Using mixcr v2.1.11, UMI consensuses were aligned to TRA and TRB V and J templates and then assembled into clonotypes. Expanded or contracted clonotypes were those called significant by both edgeR and NoisET, with noise models trained on biological replicates. For edgeR calls, the cutoffs were a false discovery rate-adjusted p below 0.01 and a log2 fold-change threshold of 1. PCA with hierarchical clustering of max-normalized trajectories of the 1000 most abundant clonotypes was used as exploratory dynamics analysis. Separately sequenced CD4+ and CD8+ repertoires were used to assign the CD4 or CD8 phenotype of responding clones. The raw public reads went through TCRdb reprocessing: fastp at Q25, MiXCR clone calling, in-frame beta chains kept. Under each unique CDR3 protein, matching rows form one entry showing the most common genes and DNA. These V and J calls are TCRdb output, not the study's own analysis. This sample holds fewer than 250,000 distinct CDR3 sequences; more than 25% were observed only once. In total, the top ten clones hold more than 9.5% of the sample.

What the authors observed across the whole study: The study covered only a couple of mild cases, and larger cohorts including severe cases with pre-infection samples were considered necessary. SARS-CoV-2 specificity was not confirmed for the second-wave clones peaking on day 37. Contracting CD4+ clones were located mainly in the CM and EM memory subsets, whereas CD8+ clones were found to be enriched in EMRA. From day 15 to 85, contracting clones showed balanced CD4/CD8 phenotypes, whereas a second wave of clones that expanded from day 15 to 37 leaned towards CD4+. Some responding clones were detected in pre-infection memory, which suggested that pre-existing cross-reactive memory T cells had joined the SARS-CoV-2 response.

This receptor was obtained from an adult woman who had mild COVID-19 (a few samples of this study predate the infection). The sample titles of this study are shuffled in the database, so cell type and time point are left out; the donor was told from shared clones. Source material: PBMCs or a T cell subset sorted from them (not recorded which).

The nucleotide sequence is given as TGTGCCAGCAGCGCCGGGGGGAAGGAGACCCAGTACTTC. This is translated as CASSAGGKETQYF. Rearrangement joined TRBV12-3 or TRBV12-4 to TRBJ2-5; TRBD2 fits 7 bases in the junction. Relative to germline, V is missing 6 bases and J is missing 5 bases, with 6 bases of the junction outside any gene match. The CDR3 numbers 13 residues from cysteine through phenylalanine. This entry keeps only the CDR3 DNA: 39 bases, framed from base 1.